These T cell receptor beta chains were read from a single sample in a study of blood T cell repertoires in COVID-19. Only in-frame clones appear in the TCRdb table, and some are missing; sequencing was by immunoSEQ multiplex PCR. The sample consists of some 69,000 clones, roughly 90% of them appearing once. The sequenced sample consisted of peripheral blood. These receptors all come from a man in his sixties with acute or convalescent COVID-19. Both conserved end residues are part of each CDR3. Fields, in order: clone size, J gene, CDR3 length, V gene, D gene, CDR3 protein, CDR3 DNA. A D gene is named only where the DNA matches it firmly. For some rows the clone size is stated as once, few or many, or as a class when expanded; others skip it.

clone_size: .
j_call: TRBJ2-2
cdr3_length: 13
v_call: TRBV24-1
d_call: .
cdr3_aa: CATSVAGTGELFF
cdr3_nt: TGTGCCACCAGTGTCGCCGGGACAGGGGAGCTGTTTTTT

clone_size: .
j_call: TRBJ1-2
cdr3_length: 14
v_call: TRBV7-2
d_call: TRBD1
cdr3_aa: CASSHSGQGSGYTF
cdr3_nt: TGTGCCAGCAGCCATTCGGGACAGGGGAGTGGCTACACCTTC

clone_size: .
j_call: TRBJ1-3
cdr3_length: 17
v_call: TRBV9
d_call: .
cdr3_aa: CASSPLGGSPGGNTIYF
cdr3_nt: TGTGCCAGCAGCCCCCTTGGCGGGTCCCCGGGTGGAAACACCATATATTTT

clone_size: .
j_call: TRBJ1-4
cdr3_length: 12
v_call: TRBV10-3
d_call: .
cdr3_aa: CAISETGEKLFF
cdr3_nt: TGTGCCATCAGTGAAACGGGGGAAAAACTGTTTTTT

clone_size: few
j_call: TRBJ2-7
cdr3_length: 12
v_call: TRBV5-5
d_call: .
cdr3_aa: CASSPTGFEQYF
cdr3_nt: TGTGCCAGCAGCCCTACAGGGTTCGAGCAGTACTTC

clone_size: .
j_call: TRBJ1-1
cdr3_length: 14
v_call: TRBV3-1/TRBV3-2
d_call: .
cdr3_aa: CASSPGGGGTEAFF
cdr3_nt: TGTGCCAGCAGCCCTGGCGGGGGGGGGACTGAAGCTTTCTTT

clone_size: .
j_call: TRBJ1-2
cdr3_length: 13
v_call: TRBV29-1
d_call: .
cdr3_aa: CSVEGASTGGYTF
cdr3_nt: TGCAGCGTTGAGGGGGCCTCGACCGGCGGCTACACCTTC

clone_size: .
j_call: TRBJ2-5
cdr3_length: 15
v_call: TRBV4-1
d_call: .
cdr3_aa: CASSQDPRGQETQYF
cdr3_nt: TGCGCCAGCAGCCAAGATCCCAGGGGCCAAGAGACCCAGTACTTC

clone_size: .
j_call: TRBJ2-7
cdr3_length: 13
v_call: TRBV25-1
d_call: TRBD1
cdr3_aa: CASRDRVTYEQYF
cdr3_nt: TGTGCCAGCCGGGACAGGGTCACTTACGAGCAGTACTTC

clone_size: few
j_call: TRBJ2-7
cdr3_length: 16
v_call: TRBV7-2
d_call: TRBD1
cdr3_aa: CASSFGSQGALYEQYF
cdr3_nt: TGTGCCAGCAGCTTTGGGAGTCAGGGGGCCCTCTACGAGCAGTACTTC